This T cell receptor beta chain was captured in a study of shared clonotypes between healthy human individuals. As for this clone: No antigen is known for it.

General observations from the study: With few donors, the genetic and exposure-history diversity represented was limited. Clonotype sharing among donors was thought likely to change with sequencing depth. Relative to their counterparts shared across all four donors, non-shared clonotypes exhibited diminished generation probabilities.

Per the germline V gene, CDR1 is MNHEY and CDR2 is SMNVEV (reference sequence). The CDR3 spans 13 residues. With 4 bases removed from V and 0 bases from J, the gap between germline ends came to 7 bases. Assay: immunoSEQ multiplex PCR; the TCRdb copy retains only in-frame clones and omits some. The repertoire consists of some 1,900,000 clones, with over 85% occurring once and the leading ten covering more than 0.95%. Cells designated naive CD8 were CD45RO-negative and were positively selected for CCR7, with terminally differentiated effector memory CD45RA+ cells excluded. The study drew its donors from healthy HIV-negative adults without recent acute infections or vaccinations.

The chain carries TRBV27 and TRBJ2-7; no clear D. This clonotype was sampled from a man younger than 35 in good health. Sequenced sample: naive CD8+ T cells sorted from blood. CDR3 DNA sequence: TGTGCCAGCAGTTCCTCCAGCTCCTACGAGCAGTACTTC. It codes for CASSSSSSYEQYF.